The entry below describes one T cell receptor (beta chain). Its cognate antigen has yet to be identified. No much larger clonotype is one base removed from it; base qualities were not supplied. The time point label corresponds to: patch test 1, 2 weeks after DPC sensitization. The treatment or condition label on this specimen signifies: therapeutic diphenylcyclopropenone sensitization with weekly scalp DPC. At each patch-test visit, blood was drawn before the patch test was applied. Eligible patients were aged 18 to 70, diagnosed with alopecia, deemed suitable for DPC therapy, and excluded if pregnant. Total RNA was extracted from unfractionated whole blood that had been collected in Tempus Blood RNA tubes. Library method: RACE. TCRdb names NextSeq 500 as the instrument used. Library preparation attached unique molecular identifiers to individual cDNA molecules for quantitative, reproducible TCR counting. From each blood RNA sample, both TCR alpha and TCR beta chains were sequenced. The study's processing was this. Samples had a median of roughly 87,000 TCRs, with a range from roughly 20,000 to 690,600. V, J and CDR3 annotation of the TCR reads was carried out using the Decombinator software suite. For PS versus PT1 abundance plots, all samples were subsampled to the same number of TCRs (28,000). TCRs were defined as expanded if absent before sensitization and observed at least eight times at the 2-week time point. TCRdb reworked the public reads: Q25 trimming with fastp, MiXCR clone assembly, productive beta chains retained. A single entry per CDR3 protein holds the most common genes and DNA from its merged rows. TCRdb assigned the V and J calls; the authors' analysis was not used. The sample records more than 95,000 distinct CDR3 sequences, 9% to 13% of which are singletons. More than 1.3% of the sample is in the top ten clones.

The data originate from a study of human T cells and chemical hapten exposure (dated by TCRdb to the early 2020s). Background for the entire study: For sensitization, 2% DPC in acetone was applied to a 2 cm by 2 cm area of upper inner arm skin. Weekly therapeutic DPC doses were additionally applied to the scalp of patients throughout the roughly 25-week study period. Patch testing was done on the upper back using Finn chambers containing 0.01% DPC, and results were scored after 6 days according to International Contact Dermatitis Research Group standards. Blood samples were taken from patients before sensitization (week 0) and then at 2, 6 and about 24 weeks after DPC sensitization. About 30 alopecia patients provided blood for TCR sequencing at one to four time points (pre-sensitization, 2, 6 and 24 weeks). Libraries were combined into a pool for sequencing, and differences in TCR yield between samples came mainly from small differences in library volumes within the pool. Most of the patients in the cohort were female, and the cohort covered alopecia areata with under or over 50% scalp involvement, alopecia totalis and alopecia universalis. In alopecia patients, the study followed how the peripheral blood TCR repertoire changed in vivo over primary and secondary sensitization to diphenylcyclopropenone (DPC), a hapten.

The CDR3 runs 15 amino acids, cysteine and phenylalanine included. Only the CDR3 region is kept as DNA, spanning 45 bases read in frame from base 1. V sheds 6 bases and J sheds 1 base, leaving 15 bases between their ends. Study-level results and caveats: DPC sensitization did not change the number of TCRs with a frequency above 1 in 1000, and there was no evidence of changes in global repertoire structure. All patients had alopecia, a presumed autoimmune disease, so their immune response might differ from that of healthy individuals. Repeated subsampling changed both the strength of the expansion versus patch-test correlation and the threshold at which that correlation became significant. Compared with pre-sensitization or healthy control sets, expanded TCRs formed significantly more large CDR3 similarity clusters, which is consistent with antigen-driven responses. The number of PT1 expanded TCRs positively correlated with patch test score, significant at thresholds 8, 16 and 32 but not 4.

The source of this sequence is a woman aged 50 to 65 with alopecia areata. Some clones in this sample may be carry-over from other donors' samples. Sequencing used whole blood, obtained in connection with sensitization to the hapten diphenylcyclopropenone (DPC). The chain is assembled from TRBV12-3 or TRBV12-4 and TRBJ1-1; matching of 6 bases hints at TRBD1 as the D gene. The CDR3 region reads CASSRQVTKNTEAFF. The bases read TGTGCCAGCAGCCGACAGGTGACCAAGAACACTGAAGCTTTCTTT.